This is a list of T cell receptor beta chains from one sample in a study of CDR3 diversity in severe acne. TCRdb ran MiXCR on the PCR reads and lists one entry per CDR3 protein. The table shows tens of thousands of distinct CDR3 sequences, with 51% occurring only once. The source material was blood. The receptor source for this set is a male donor in good health, without acne. Both conserved end residues are part of each CDR3. Fields, in order: clone size, V gene, D gene, J gene, CDR3 protein, CDR3 DNA. A D gene is named only where the DNA matches it firmly. Only part of the rows carry a size: once, few, many, or a class if the clone is expanded.

few	TRBV27	NA	TRBJ1-1	CASSLKTGNTEAFF	TGTGCCAGCAGTTTGAAGACGGGGAACACTGAAGCTTTCTTT
NA	TRBV2	TRBD1	TRBJ1-4	CASSEGTGREKLFF	TGTGCCAGCAGTGAGGGGACAGGGCGTGAAAAACTGTTTTTT
NA	TRBV4-2	TRBD1	TRBJ1-4	CASSQGTGSEKLFF	TGTGCCAGCAGCCAAGGGACAGGGTCTGAAAAACTGTTTTTT
many	TRBV6-5	TRBD2	TRBJ2-2	CARKFGGGPYTGELFF	TGTGCCAGAAAATTCGGGGGGGGGCCGTACACCGGGGAGCTGTTTTTT
NA	TRBV10-3	NA	TRBJ1-3	CAISETPQWNTIYF	TGTGCCATCAGTGAGACCCCACAGTGGAACACCATATATTTT
once	TRBV19	TRBD2	TRBJ2-5	CASSLQRGGEKETQYF	TGTGCCAGTAGTTTACAGCGGGGGGGTGAGAAAGAGACCCAGTACTTC
NA	TRBV20-1	NA	TRBJ1-2	CSASPRRNYGYTF	TGCAGTGCTAGCCCCCGTAGGAACTATGGCTACACCTTC
once	TRBV6-5	NA	TRBJ2-5	CASRYPGQQETQYF	TGTGCCAGCAGGTACCCTGGACAGCAAGAGACCCAGTACTTC
NA	TRBV2	TRBD1	TRBJ2-6	CARQQGSGANVLTF	TGTGCCAGACAACAGGGGTCTGGGGCCAACGTCTTGACTTTC
few	TRBV4-1	NA	TRBJ1-5	CASSQEGYQSNQPQHF	TGCGCCAGCAGCCAAGAAGGCTACCAGAGCAATCAGCCCCAGCATTTT
many	TRBV28	TRBD1	TRBJ1-2	CASSLRAWTGHYGYTF	TGTGCCAGCAGTTTAAGGGCTTGGACAGGGCACTATGGCTACACCTTC
many	TRBV25-1	NA	TRBJ1-3	CASSEFQDSDSGNTIYF	TGTGCCAGCAGTGAGTTTCAGGACTCCGACTCTGGAAACACCATATATTTT
many	TRBV20-1	NA	TRBJ2-6	CSARALNPLISGANVLTF	TGCAGTGCTAGAGCCCTTAATCCCCTCATCTCTGGGGCCAACGTCCTGACTTTC
NA	TRBV3-1	NA	TRBJ1-2	CASSQGYGGGYTF	TGTGCCAGCAGCCAAGGTTACGGAGGTGGCTACACCTTC
NA	TRBV7-6	TRBD2	TRBJ2-3	CASSPWASGGPTDTQYF	TGTGCCAGCAGCCCCTGGGCTAGCGGGGGGCCCACAGATACGCAGTATTTT
many	TRBV9	NA	TRBJ2-3	CASSKGLTDTQYF	TGTGCCAGCAGCAAAGGACTCACAGATACGCAGTATTTT
NA	TRBV5-1	TRBD2	TRBJ2-1	CASSQSGGAGEQFF	TGCGCCAGCAGCCAGAGCGGGGGGGCGGGTGAGCAGTTCTTC
NA	TRBV20-1	TRBD1	TRBJ1-3	CSASRDRGNTIYF	TGCAGTGCTAGCCGGGACAGGGGAAACACCATATATTTT
many	TRBV5-1	TRBD1	TRBJ1-2	CASSLTPGTGSNHGDGYTF	TGCGCCAGCAGCCTTACTCCCGGGACAGGGTCGAACCACGGAGATGGCTACACCTTC
NA	TRBV28	NA	TRBJ2-7	CASSSRIGASYEQYF	TGTGCCAGCAGTTCGCGGATAGGGGCCTCCTACGAGCAGTACTTC
once	TRBV5-1	TRBD2	TRBJ2-7	CVSSFERGFYVQYF	TGCGTCAGCAGCTTCGAGCGGGGGTTTTACGTGCAGTACTTC
NA	TRBV7-9	NA	TRBJ1-2	CASSPGLGSYGYTF	TGTGCCAGCAGCCCCGGTTTAGGTTCCTATGGCTACACCTTC
NA	TRBV10-3	TRBD1	TRBJ1-1	CATQTGVTEAFF	TGTGCCACCCAGACAGGGGTCACTGAAGCTTTCTTT
many	TRBV30	TRBD1	TRBJ1-2	CAWSPDFGQVNYGYTF	TGTGCCTGGAGTCCGGACTTCGGACAGGTTAACTATGGCTACACCTTC
NA	TRBV5-4	NA	TRBJ2-7	CASRGSPGSEQYF	TGTGCCAGCAGGGGGTCGCCCGGTAGCGAGCAGTACTTC
few	TRBV6-1	NA	TRBJ1-2	CASSELSEFRGYGYTF	TGTGCCAGCAGTGAACTATCGGAGTTCAGAGGCTATGGCTACACCTTC
NA	TRBV10-3	TRBD2	TRBJ2-2	CATLAGVGTGELFF	TGTGCCACACTAGCGGGCGTAGGGACCGGGGAGCTGTTTTTT
once	TRBV19	NA	TRBJ2-7	CASSIEASSYSSGAAYEQYF	TGTGCCAGTAGTATAGAAGCCAGCAGTTACTCTTCAGGGGCTGCCTACGAGCAGTACTTC
many	TRBV24-1	NA	TRBJ1-1	CATSDLSGEAFF	TGTGCCACCAGTGATTTGTCAGGCGAAGCTTTCTTT
NA	TRBV4-1	TRBD1	TRBJ2-7	CASSSRQGANLEQYF	TGCGCCAGCAGCAGCAGACAGGGGGCGAACCTCGAGCAGTACTTC
NA	TRBV20-1	NA	TRBJ1-3	CSARGISGNTIYF	TGCAGTGCTAGGGGTATCTCTGGAAACACCATATATTTT
few	TRBV2	NA	TRBJ1-1	CASSARGGAEAFF	TGTGCCAGCAGTGCGAGGGGAGGGGCGGAAGCTTTCTTT
NA	TRBV7-6	NA	TRBJ2-7	CASSLARPSSAYEQYF	TGTGCCAGCAGCTTAGCGAGGCCATCGAGCGCCTACGAGCAGTACTTC
NA	TRBV7-8	NA	TRBJ2-7	CASSKTYEQYF	TGTGCCAGCAGTAAAACTTACGAGCAGTACTTC